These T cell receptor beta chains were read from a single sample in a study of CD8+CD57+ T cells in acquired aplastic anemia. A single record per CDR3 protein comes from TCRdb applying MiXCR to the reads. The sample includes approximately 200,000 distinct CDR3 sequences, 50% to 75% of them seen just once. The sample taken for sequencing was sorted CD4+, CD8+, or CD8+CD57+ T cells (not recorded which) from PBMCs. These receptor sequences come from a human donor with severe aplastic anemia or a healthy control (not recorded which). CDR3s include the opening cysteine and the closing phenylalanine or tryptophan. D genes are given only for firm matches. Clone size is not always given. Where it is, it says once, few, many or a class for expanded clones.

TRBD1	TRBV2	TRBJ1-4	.	TGTGCCAGCAGTGCGCGGACAGGAGGTGAAAAACTGTTTTTT	CASSARTGGEKLFF
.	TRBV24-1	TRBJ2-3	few	TGTGCCACCAGTGACCCACTTTACACAGATACGCAGTATTTT	CATSDPLYTDTQYF
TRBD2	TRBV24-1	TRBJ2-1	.	TGTGCCACCAGTGAGCGTGGGACTAGGAATGAGCAGTTCTTC	CATSERGTRNEQFF
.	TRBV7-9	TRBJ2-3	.	TGTGCCAGCAGCGTAACCCCGGCAGCCCCAGATACGCAGTATTTT	CASSVTPAAPDTQYF
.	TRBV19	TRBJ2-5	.	TGTGCCAGTAGTAGAGGGGTGTTAGAGACCCAGTACTTC	CASSRGVLETQYF
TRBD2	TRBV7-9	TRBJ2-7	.	TGTGCCAGCAGCTTGAGACTAGCTCCCTACGAGCAGTACTTC	CASSLRLAPYEQYF
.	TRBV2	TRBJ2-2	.	TGTGCCAGCAGAGGGGACATCTACGCGAACACCGGGGAGCTGTTTTTT	CASRGDIYANTGELFF
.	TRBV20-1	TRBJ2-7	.	TGCAGTGCTAGAGAGAGCGGGGACACGTATACGAGGGAGCAGTACTTC	CSARESGDTYTREQYF
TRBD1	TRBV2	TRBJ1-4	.	TGTGCCAGCAACGGACAGGAGGGTCGAACTAATGAAAAACTGTTTTTT	CASNGQEGRTNEKLFF
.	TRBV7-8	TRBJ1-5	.	TGTGCCAGCAGCCAGAAAGGGCACATGATGATGGATAGCAATCAGCCCCAGCATTTT	CASSQKGHMMMDSNQPQHF
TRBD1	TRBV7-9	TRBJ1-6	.	TGTGCCGGGAAAAAACGGGACAGGGTAAAATCAGCCCTCCACTTT	CAGKKRDRVKSALHF
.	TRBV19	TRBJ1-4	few	TGTGCCAGTAGTGCACGGGGGAACGAAAAACTGTTTTTT	CASSARGNEKLFF
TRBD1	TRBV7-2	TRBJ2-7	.	TGTGCCAGCAGCTTCCGACAGGGGCCCGGGCAGTACTTC	CASSFRQGPGQYF
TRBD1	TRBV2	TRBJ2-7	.	TGTGCCAGCAGCGGACGGACAGGACCCTACGAGCAGTACTTC	CASSGRTGPYEQYF
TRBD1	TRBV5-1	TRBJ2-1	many	TGCGCCAGCAGCGGGCCGGGACAGGGGGACAATGAGCAGTTCTTC	CASSGPGQGDNEQFF
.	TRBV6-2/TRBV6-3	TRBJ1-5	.	TGTGCCAGCAGTAACACGGAGAATCAGCCCCAGCATTTT	CASSNTENQPQHF
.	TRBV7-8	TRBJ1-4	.	TGTGCCAGCAGCTTAGGGAGGGGCTTTTCAACTAATGAAAAACTGTTTTTT	CASSLGRGFSTNEKLFF
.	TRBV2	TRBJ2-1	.	TGTGCCCTGACCCCGGGACTTTCCAACAATGAGCAGTTCTTC	CALTPGLSNNEQFF
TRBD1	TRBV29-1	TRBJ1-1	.	TGCAGCGCTGGAGGGGGCAGGGGGACTGAAGCTTTCTTT	CSAGGGRGTEAFF
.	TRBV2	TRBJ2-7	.	TGTGCCAGCAGCTTAACCCGGGGGACCTCCTACGAGCAGTACTTC	CASSLTRGTSYEQYF
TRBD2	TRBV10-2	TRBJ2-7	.	TGCGCCAGCAGTGAGTCAAGGAGCGGGGTCACCTACGAGCAGTACTTC	CASSESRSGVTYEQYF
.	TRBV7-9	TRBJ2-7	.	TGCGCCAGCAGCCAAGTTGGGGAAGGGGGCGAGCAGTACTTC	CASSQVGEGGEQYF
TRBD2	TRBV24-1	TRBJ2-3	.	TGTGCCACCAGTGATCCAGCGGGATACGGACGTACGCAGTATTTT	CATSDPAGYGRTQYF
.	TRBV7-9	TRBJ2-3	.	TGTGCCAGCAGCTTAGGTGACCCTAGGACAGATACGCAGTATTTT	CASSLGDPRTDTQYF
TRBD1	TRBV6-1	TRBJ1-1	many	TGTGCCAGCAGAAACGGACAGGGGGCGACTGAAGCTTTCTTT	CASRNGQGATEAFF
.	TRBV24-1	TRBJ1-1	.	TGTGCCACCAGTGAAAGCCGACAGAACACTGAAGCTTTCTTT	CATSESRQNTEAFF
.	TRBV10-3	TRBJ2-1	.	TGTGCCATCAGCACCTACAATGAGCAGTTCTTC	CAISTYNEQFF
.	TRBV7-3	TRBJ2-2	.	TGTGCCAGCAATCAGGGTCCGAACACCGGGGAGCTGTTTTTT	CASNQGPNTGELFF
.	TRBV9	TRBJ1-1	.	TGTGCCAGCAGCGTAGAGGGACACCTGAACACTGAAGCTTTCTTT	CASSVEGHLNTEAFF
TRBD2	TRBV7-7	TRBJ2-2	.	TGTGCCAGCAGCTCAGACGGACTAGAGACCGGGGAGCTGTTTTTT	CASSSDGLETGELFF
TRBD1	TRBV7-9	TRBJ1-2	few	TGTGCCAGCAGCTTAAGGTCAGGGGGTGGCTACACCTTC	CASSLRSGGGYTF
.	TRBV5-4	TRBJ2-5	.	TGCGCCAGCAGCGACGGACCTAAACAAGAGACCCAGTACTTC	CASSDGPKQETQYF
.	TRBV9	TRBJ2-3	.	TGTGCCAGCAAGGCGGGGACTAGCACAGATACGCAGTATTTT	CASKAGTSTDTQYF
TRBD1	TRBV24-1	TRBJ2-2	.	TGTGCCACCAGCTCACTCCCGGGACAGGACACCGGGGAGCTGTTTTTT	CATSSLPGQDTGELFF
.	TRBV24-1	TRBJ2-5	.	TGTGCCACCAGTGATTTTGGCGGTAGTCGGTTCTTC	CATSDFGGSRFF